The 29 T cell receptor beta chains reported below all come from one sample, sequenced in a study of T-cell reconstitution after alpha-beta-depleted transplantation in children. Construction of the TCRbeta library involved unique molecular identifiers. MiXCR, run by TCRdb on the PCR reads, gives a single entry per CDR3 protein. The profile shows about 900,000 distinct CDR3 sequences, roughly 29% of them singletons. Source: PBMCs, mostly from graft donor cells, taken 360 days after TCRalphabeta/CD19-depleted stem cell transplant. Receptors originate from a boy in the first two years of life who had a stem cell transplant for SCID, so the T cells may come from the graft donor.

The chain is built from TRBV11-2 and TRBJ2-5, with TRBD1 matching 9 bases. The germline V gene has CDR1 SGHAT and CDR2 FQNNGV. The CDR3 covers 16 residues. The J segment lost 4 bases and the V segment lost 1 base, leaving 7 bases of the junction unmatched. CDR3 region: CASSLGYRGLGETQYF. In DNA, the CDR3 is TGTGCCAGCAGCTTAGGCTACAGGGGGCTGGGAGAGACCCAGTACTTC.

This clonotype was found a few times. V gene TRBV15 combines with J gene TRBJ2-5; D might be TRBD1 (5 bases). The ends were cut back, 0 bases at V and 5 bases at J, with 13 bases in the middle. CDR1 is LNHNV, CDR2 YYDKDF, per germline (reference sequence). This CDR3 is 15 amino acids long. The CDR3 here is CATSRDSTGRETQYF. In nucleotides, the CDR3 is TGTGCCACCAGCAGAGATAGTACAGGTCGCGAGACCCAGTACTTC.

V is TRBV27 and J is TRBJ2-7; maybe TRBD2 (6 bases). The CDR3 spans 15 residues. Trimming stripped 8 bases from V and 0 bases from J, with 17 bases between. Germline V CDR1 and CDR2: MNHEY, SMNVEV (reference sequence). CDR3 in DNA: TGTGCCAGCCGTCCCCTCCGGGACTCCTCCTACGAGCAGTACTTC. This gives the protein CASRPLRDSSYEQYF.

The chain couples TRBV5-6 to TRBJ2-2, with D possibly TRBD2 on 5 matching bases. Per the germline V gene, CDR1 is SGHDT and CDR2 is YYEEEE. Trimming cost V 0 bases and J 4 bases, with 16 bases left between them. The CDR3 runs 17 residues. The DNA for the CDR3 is TGTGCCAGCAGCTTGGTCATGGGAGTCGTGGTCACCGGGGAGCTGTTTTTT. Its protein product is CASSLVMGVVVTGELFF.

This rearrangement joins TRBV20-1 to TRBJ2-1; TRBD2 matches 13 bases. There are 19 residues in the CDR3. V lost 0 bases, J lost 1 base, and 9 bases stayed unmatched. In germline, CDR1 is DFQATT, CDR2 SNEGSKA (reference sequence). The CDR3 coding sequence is TGCAGTGCTAGAGATCAAGGGACTAGCGGGGAACCGTCCTACAATGAGCAGTTCTTC. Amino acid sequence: CSARDQGTSGEPSYNEQFF.

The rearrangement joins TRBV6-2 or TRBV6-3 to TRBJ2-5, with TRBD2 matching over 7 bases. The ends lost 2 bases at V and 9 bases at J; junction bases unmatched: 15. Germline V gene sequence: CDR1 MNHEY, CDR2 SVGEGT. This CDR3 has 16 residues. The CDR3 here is CASSYGPAGLLGAQYF. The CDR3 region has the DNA TGTGCCAGCAGTTACGGACCAGCGGGGCTTCTCGGGGCCCAGTACTTC.

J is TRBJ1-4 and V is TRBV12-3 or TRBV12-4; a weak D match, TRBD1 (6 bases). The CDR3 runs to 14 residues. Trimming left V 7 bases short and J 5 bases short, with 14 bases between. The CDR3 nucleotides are TGTGCCAGCACGCTCCTGACAGGCAATGAAAAACTGTTTTTT. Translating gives CASTLLTGNEKLFF.

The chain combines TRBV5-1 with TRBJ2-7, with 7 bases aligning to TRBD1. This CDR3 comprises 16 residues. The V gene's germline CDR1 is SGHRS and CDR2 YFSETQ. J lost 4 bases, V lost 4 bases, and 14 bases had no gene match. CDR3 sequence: CASSVAYGQARYEQYF. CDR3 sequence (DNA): TGCGCCAGCAGCGTAGCGTATGGACAGGCTCGGTACGAGCAGTACTTC.

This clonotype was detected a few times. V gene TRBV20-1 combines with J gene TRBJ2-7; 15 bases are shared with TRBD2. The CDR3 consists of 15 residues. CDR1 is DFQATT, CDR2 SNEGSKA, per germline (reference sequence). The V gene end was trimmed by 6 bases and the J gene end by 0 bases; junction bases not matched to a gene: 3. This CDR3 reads CSAWGLAGGSYEQYF. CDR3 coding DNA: TGCAGTGCGTGGGGACTAGCGGGGGGCTCCTACGAGCAGTACTTC.

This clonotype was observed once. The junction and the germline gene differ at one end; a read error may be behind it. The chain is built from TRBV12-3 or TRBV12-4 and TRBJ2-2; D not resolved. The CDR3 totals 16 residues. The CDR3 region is CVSSWILVENTGELFF. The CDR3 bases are TGTGTCAGCAGTTGGATCCTCGTAGAGAACACCGGGGAGCTGTTTTTT.

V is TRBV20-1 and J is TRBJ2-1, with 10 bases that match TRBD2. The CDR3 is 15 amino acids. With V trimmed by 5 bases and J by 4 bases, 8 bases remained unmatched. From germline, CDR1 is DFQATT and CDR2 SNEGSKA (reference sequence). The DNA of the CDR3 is TGCAGTGCTTTTTTTAGCGGGGGGAGTTACAATGAGCAGTTCTTC. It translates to CSAFFSGGSYNEQFF.

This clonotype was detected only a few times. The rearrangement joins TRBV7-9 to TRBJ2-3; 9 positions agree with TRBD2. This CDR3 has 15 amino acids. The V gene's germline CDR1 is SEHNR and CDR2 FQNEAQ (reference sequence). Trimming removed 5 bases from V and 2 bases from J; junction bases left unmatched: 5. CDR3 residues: CASSISGGSTDTQYF. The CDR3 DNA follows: TGTGCCAGCAGCATAAGCGGGGGGTCCACAGATACGCAGTATTTT.

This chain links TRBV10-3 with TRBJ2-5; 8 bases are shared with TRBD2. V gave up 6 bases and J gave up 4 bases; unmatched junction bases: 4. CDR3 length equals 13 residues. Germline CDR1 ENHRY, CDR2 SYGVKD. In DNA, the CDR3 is TGTGCCATCAGGGCGGCGGGGGGAGAGACCCAGTACTTC. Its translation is CAIRAAGGETQYF.

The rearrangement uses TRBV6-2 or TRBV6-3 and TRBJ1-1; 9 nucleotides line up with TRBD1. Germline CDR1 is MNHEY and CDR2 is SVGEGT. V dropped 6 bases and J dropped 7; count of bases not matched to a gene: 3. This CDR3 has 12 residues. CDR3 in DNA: TGTGCCAGCAGGACAGGGGGAGGTGAAGCTTTCTTT. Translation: CASRTGGGEAFF.

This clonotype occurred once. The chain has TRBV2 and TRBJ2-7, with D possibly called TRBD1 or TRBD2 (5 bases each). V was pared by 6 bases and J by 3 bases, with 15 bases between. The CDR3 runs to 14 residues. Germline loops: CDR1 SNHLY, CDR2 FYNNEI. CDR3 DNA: TGTGCCAGCAGGGACATCCGAGGGATCTACGAGCAGTACTTC. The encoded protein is CASRDIRGIYEQYF.

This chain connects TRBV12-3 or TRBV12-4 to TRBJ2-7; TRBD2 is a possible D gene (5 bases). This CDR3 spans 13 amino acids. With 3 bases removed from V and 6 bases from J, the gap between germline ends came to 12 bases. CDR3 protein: CASSFGSAGEQYF. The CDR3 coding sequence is TGTGCCAGCAGTTTCGGCTCGGCGGGCGAGCAGTACTTC.

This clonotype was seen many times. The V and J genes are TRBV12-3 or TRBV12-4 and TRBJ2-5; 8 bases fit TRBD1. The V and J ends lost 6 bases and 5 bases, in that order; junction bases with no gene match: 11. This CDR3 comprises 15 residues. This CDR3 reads CASSPGQGFRETQYF. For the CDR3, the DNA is TGTGCCAGCAGCCCTGGACAGGGCTTTAGGGAGACCCAGTACTTC.

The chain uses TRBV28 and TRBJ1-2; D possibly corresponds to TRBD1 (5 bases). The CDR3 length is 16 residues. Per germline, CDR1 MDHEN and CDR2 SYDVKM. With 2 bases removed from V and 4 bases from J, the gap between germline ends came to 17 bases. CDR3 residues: CASSLGGARWSYGYTF. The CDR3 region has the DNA TGTGCCAGCAGTTTAGGTGGGGCCCGCTGGTCCTATGGCTACACCTTC.

The DNA for the CDR3 is TGTGCCACCAGTGGCACAGGGGCCCGGGAGCAGTTCTTC. Its translation is CATSGTGAREQFF. The chain employs TRBV24-1 and TRBJ2-1, with 7 bases that match TRBD1. Germline loops: CDR1 KGHDR, CDR2 SFDVKD. With 5 bases clipped from V and 10 bases from J, the junction kept 7 bases outside the gene matches. There are 13 residues in the CDR3.

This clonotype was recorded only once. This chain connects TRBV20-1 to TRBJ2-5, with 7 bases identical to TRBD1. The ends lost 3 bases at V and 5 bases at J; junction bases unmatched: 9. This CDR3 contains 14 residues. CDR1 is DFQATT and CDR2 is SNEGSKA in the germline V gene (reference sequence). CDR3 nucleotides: TGCAGTGCTAGCCCGCGACAGGGCGGCGAGACCCAGTACTTC. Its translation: CSASPRQGGETQYF.

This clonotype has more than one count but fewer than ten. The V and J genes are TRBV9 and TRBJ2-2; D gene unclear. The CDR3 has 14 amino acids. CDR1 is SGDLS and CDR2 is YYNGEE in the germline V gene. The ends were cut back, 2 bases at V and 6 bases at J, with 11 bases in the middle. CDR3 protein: CASSVHRTAGELFF. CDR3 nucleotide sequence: TGTGCCAGCAGCGTCCATAGGACGGCCGGGGAGCTGTTTTTT.

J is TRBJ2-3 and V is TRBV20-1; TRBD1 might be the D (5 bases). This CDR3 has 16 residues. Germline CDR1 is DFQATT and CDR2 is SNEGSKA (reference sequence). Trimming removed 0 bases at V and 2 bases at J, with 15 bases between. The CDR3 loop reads CSARDTDSIFTDTQYF. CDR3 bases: TGCAGTGCTAGAGATACCGACAGCATTTTCACAGATACGCAGTATTTT.

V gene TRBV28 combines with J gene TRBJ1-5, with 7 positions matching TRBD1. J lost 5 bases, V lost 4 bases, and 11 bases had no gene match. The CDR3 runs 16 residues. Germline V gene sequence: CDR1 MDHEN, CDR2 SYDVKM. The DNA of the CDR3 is TGTGCCAGCAGTTCCCTTACCACAGGGGTGTATCAGCCCCAGCATTTT. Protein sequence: CASSSLTTGVYQPQHF.

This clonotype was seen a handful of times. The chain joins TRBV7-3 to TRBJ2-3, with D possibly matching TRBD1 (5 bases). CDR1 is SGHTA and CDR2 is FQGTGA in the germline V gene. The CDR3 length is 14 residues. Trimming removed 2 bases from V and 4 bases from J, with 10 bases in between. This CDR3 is CASSLWGGPDTQYF. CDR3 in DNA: TGTGCCAGCAGCTTATGGGGCGGCCCAGATACGCAGTATTTT. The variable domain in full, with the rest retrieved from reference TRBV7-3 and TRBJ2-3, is GAGVSQTPSNKVTEKGKYVELRCDPISGHTALYWYRQSLGQGPEFLIYFQGTGAADDSGLPNDRFFAVRPEGSVSTLKIQRTERGDSAVYLCASSLWGGPDTQYFGPGTRLTVL.

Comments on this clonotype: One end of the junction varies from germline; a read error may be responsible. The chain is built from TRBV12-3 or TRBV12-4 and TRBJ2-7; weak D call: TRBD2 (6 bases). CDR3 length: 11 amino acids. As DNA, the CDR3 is TGTGCCAGCAGTTTTTGGGGGGAGCAGTCCTTC. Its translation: CASSFWGEQSF.

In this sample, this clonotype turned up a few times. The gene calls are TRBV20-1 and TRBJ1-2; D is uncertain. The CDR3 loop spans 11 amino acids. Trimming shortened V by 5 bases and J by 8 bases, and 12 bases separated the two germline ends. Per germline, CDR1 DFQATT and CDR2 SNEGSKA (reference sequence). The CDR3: CSAGPGTGYTF. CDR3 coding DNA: TGCAGTGCTGGGCCGGGCACCGGCTACACCTTC.

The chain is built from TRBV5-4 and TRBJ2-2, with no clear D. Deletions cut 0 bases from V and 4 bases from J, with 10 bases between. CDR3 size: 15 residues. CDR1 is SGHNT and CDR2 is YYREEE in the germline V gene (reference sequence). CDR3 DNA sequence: TGTGCCAGCAGCTTGGTGCCTGGCCCCACCGGGGAGCTGTTTTTT. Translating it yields CASSLVPGPTGELFF.

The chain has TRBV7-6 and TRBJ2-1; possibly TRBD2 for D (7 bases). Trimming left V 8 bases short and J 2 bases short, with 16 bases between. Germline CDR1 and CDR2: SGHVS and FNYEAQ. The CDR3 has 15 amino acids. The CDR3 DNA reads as TGTGCCAGCGCCACGGGGGGCGTCGCCTACAATGAGCAGTTCTTC. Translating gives CASATGGVAYNEQFF.

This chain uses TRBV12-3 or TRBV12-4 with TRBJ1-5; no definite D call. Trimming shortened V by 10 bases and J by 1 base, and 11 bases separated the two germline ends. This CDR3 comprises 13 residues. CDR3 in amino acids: CATRSGSNQPQHF. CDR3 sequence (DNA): TGTGCCACCCGGTCGGGAAGCAATCAGCCCCAGCATTTT.